A selection of T cell receptor beta chains follows, all from one sample in a study of T cells in Graves' hyperthyroidism and ophthalmopathy. TCRdb reprocessed the multiplex PCR reads with MiXCR, giving one entry per CDR3 protein. The profile shows about 300,000 distinct CDR3 sequences, 15% to 20% of them singletons. Sequencing was performed on blood. All receptors derive from a man between 50 and 59 years old with Graves' ophthalmopathy. CDR3s include the opening cysteine and the closing phenylalanine or tryptophan. A D gene is named only where the DNA matches it firmly. Rows may omit the clone size; those that give it use once, few, many or a size class.

d_call,cdr3_length,clone_size,j_call,v_call,cdr3_nt,cdr3_aa
TRBD2,20,many,TRBJ2-3,TRBV7-2,TGTGCCAGCAGCCCCCGCACTGGCGGGAGGGTTTTAGACACAGCAGATACGCAGTATTTT,CASSPRTGGRVLDTADTQYF
TRBD1,14,many,TRBJ1-5,TRBV6-1,TGTGCCAGCAGGAGAAACAGGGGGCGTCAGCCCCAGCATTTT,CASRRNRGRQPQHF
.,12,.,TRBJ2-5,TRBV6-1,TGTGCCAGCATAATGGGGGGCGGGACCCAGTACTTC,CASIMGGGTQYF
.,15,many,TRBJ1-1,TRBV18,TGTGCCAGCTCACCACCGGACAGAGTGAACACTGAAGCTTTCTTT,CASSPPDRVNTEAFF
.,13,few,TRBJ1-5,TRBV20-1,TGCAGTGCTAGGCAGCAGTTTAATCAGCCCCAGCATTTT,CSARQQFNQPQHF
.,13,many,TRBJ1-1,TRBV29-1,TGCAGCGGGGGGGTAACAGTGAACACTGAAGCTTTCTTT,CSGGVTVNTEAFF
TRBD2,15,few,TRBJ2-1,TRBV5-1,TGCGCCAGCAGCTTAGCGGGAGGACACTACAATGAGCAGTTCTTC,CASSLAGGHYNEQFF
.,14,few,TRBJ1-5,TRBV15,TGTGCCACCAGCAGAGGGGGGGAGAATCAGCCCCAGCATTTT,CATSRGGENQPQHF
TRBD2,17,many,TRBJ2-2,TRBV18,TGTGCCAGCTCACCATATGCGGGAGCCCGACGAGGCGGGGAGCTGTTTTTT,CASSPYAGARRGGELFF
TRBD2,17,few,TRBJ2-5,TRBV12-3/TRBV12-4,TGTGCCAGCAGTTTCTCCTTCCAGGCGGGGGTTCTAGAGACCCAGTACTTC,CASSFSFQAGVLETQYF
TRBD1,14,few,TRBJ1-2,TRBV5-6,TGTGCCAGCAGCGAAGGGACAGGGGGTGTTGGGTACACCTTC,CASSEGTGGVGYTF